This TCR beta chain came from a study of graft-versus-host responses after intestinal transplantation (dated by TCRdb to about 2021). Context from the whole study: Recipients received multivisceral, liver-intestinal, or isolated intestinal transplants. Of the roughly 25 intestinal transplant recipients enrolled in the cohort, one of whom was a retransplant, 3 patients without pretransplant specimens were excluded. Alloreactive clones were identified by sequencing pre-transplant mixed lymphocyte reaction products and comparing them with unstimulated pre-transplant donor and recipient T cells. A peak of at least 4% donor T cells among recipient peripheral blood mononuclear cells was the definition used for donor T cell macrochimerism. Rather than going through the commercial service, samples from a few later patients were sequenced in-house on an Illumina MiSeq and processed with MiXCR. Graft-versus-host and host-versus-graft alloreactive T cell clones were tracked in the graft, circulation and bone marrow after intestinal transplantation using bulk TCR-beta CDR3 sequencing. Anti-thymocyte globulin induction was given to all recipients, followed by maintenance tacrolimus and steroids for approximately three years. The investigation overall reported the following: GvH clones were found in recipient bone marrow, and some of the GvH clones appeared earlier in ileal mucosa or blood, which is consistent with an intestinal mucosal origin. Early after transplant, declines in HvG clones were associated with peak levels of circulating GvH clones. The relatively low number and heterogeneity of intestinal transplant patients limited the conclusions. In patients with donor T cell macrochimerism, the allografts had high GvH to HvG T cell clonal ratios.

Trimmed from V: 4 bases; trimmed from J: 5 bases; junction bases lacking a gene match: 5. The CDR3 holds 14 amino acids from the cysteine to the phenylalanine. The read is trimmed to its CDR3 DNA, 42 bases read in frame from base 1. Reading the germline V gene gives CDR1 SGHRS and CDR2 YFSETQ. Concerning this clone: Its antigen target is currently unknown. No much larger clonotype is one base removed from it; base qualities were not supplied.

Interpreted using the paper, the time point label stands for: cells obtained before transplantation from donor or recipient. CD3+CD4+ and CD3+CD8+ populations were FACS-sorted from unstimulated pre-transplant donor and recipient cells taken from spleen or lymph nodes. Library generation was performed with the immunoSEQ multiplex PCR assay. For most patients, genomic DNA was isolated with the Qiagen DNeasy Blood and Tissue Kit and sent frozen to Adaptive Biotechnologies for TCR sequencing. High-throughput TCR-beta CDR3 sequencing of genomic DNA from most patients was performed by Adaptive Biotechnologies. As for the authors' bioinformatics: TCR sequencing data for more than 15 patients were retrieved from Adaptive's ImmunoSEQ software; three other patients were processed with MiXCR and VDJtools. To correct CD4 versus CD8 sorting errors, sequences present in both subsets at a frequency ratio below 5:1 were removed. CDR3 nucleotide sequences shared by donor and recipient were removed because the origin of these sequences could not be assigned. At least 2-fold expansion over unstimulated cells and a minimum CFSE-low frequency of 0.002% (template counts) or 0.001% (read counts) were required for clones to be classified as alloreactive. A clone was considered mappable if detected in the sequenced pre-transplant spleen, lymph node, or MLR CFSE-low populations of the donor or recipient. Cumulative frequency of alloreactive clones was calculated as a percentage of all sequences weighted by copy number. TCRdb took this table from immuneACCESS and kept in-frame rearrangements with V and J called. Such tables lack part of the clones; where checked against another copy, unresolved V genes explain under half of the gap, and the rest is unexplained. Clonal size and the V and J genes are those of that table, whereas D and trimming came from the DNA. The sample contains approximately 85,000 clones, less than 95% of them found a single time. 7.6% of the sample comes from the top ten.

The receptor's source is a human donor who was the organ donor for an intestinal transplant. Here the sequenced sample was unstimulated CD8+ T cells sorted from spleen or lymph node cells, taken before transplant. In this chain, TRBV5-1 is recombined with TRBJ1-1; TRBD1 matches 10 bases in the middle. The nucleotide sequence is given as TGCGCCAGCAGCGCCGGGACAGGGGATACTGAAGCTTTCTTT. It is translated as CASSAGTGDTEAFF.